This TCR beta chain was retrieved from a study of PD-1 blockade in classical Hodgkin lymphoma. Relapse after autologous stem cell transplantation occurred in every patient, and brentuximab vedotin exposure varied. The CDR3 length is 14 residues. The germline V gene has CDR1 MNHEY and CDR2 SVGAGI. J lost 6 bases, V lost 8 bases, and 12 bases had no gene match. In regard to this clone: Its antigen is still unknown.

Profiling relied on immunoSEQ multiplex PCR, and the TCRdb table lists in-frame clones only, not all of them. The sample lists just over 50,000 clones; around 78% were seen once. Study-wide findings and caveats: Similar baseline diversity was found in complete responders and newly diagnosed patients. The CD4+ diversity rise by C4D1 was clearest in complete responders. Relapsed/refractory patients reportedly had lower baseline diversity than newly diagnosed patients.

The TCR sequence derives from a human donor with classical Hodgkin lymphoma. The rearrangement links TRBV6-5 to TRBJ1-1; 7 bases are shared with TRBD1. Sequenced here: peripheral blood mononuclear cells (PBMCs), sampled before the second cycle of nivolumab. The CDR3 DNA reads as TGTGCCAGCCGAGGCCGGGACAGCGGAGCTGAAGCTTTCTTT. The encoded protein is CASRGRDSGAEAFF.